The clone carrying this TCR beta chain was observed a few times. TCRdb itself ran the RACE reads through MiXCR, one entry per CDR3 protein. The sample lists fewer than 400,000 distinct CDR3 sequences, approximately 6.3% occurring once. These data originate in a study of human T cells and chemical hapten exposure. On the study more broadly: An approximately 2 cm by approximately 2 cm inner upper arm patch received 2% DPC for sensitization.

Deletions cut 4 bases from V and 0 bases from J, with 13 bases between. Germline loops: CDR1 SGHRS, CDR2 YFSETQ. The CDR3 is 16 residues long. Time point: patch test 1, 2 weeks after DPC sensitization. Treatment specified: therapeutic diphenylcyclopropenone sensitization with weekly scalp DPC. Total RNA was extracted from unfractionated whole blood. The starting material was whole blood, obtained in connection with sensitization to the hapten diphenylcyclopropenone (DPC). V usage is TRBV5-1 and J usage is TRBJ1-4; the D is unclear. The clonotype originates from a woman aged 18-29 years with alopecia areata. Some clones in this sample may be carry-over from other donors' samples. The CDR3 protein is CASSHGNPSTNEKLFF. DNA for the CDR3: TGCGCCAGCAGCCACGGCAACCCTTCAACTAATGAAAAACTGTTTTTT.